This T cell receptor beta chain derives from a study of kidney transplant recipient with SARS-CoV-2 infection (dated by TCRdb to the early 2020s). CDR1 is given as LNHDA and CDR2 as SQIVND, both from the germline V gene (reference sequence). From cysteine to phenylalanine, the CDR3 is 12 amino acids long. Only the CDR3 DNA stays, 36 bases, in frame from base 1. Trimming at the junction amounts to 5 bases on V and 4 bases on J, and the germline ends lie 6 bases apart. What this sample's time point label stands for: pre-pandemic baseline sample and day 111 after first positive SARS-CoV-2 test. This clonotype was found many times. Its antigen has not been determined. Base qualities are missing; no much larger clone stands one base away. The reads were generated on an Illumina MiSeq. Profiling of the peripheral T cell repertoire targeted human TCRbeta genes. The paper's data handling went like this. To account for variability over time, differences in clonotype abundance were tested using beta-binomial modelling. Expanded clonotypes were screened against the ImmuneCODE reference database of SARS-CoV-2-associated TCRs and were mapped to viral genome regions. Further repertoire analyses covered TRBV gene usage, CDR3 length, CDR3 amino acid overlap between time points, clonotype abundance distributions and Jaccard similarity. The public sequencing data were trimmed at Q25 with fastp and processed into clonotypes with MiXCR by TCRdb, which kept only in-frame beta chains. Identical CDR3 proteins give one entry, which carries the most common genes and DNA. None of the V and J calls come from the authors' own analysis; TCRdb made them. Counted in this sample were some 220,000 distinct CDR3 sequences; under 35% of them appeared once. Less than 8.5% of the sample lies in the top ten.

The sequence derives from a male patient in his 30s who had COVID-19 and was a kidney transplant recipient. Following a transplant, some T lymphocytes may have been derived from the graft donor. This material consisted of a blood sample, taken at baseline and between days 110 and 120 from a kidney transplant recipient. This chain joins TRBV19 to TRBJ1-5; the D gene cannot be named for sure. For the CDR3, the sequence is CASSSTNQPQHF. The DNA sequence follows: TGTGCCAGTAGTTCGACTAATCAGCCCCAGCATTTT.